A single sample is the source of the 32 T cell receptor beta chains below, sequenced in a study of shared clonotypes between healthy human individuals. Naivety among CD8 cells was defined by CD45RO negativity and positive CCR7 selection, thereby excluding terminally differentiated effector memory CD45RA+ cells. Profiled with immunoSEQ multiplex PCR; TCRdb holds only in-frame clones, not every one. Of about 590,000 clones detected, around 95% appear once; the ten largest clones hold about 0.11%. The specimen sequenced was naive CD8+ T cells sorted from blood. The receptors here all came from a woman younger than 45 in good health.

The V and J genes are TRBV27 and TRBJ2-1, with 8 bases identical to TRBD2. After removal of 7 bases from V and 0 bases from J, the junction contained 8 bases not matched to a gene. The CDR3 length is 16 residues. Germline CDR1 MNHEY, CDR2 SMNVEV (reference sequence). The CDR3 here is CASTTSGSSSYNEQFF. In DNA, the CDR3 is TGTGCCAGCACCACCAGCGGGAGCAGCTCCTACAATGAGCAGTTCTTC.

The chain couples TRBV28 to TRBJ2-1; D is unclear. Germline V gene lookup returns CDR1 MDHEN and CDR2 SYDVKM. V dropped 6 bases and J dropped 2 bases, with 17 bases sitting between them. CDR3 length: 16 residues. CDR3 sequence: CASSPDGRLAYNEQFF. The CDR3 nucleotides read TGTGCCAGCAGCCCCGACGGGCGGCTCGCCTACAATGAGCAGTTCTTC.

This clone was seen once. The V and J genes are TRBV27 and TRBJ2-1, with 12 bases lining up with TRBD2. V was pared by 3 bases and J by 3 bases, with 0 bases of the junction left unmatched. Germline V gene lookup returns CDR1 MNHEY and CDR2 SMNVEV (reference sequence). CDR3 size: 15 residues. The CDR3 DNA sequence: TGTGCCAGCAGTTTGACTAGCGGGGGCTACAATGAGCAGTTCTTC. Residues: CASSLTSGGYNEQFF.

The V gene is TRBV6-1, the J gene TRBJ2-5, with 7 nucleotides matching TRBD2. Germline CDR1 reads MNHNS; CDR2 reads SASEGT. Trimming at V came to 5 bases and at J to 4 bases, leaving 10 bases not matched to a gene. CDR3 size: 15 residues. CDR3 sequence reads: CASSWGLGRGETQYF. The CDR3, as DNA: TGTGCCAGCAGTTGGGGGTTGGGGAGGGGAGAGACCCAGTACTTC.

This clone occurred once. V gene TRBV27 combines with J gene TRBJ1-1, with D uncertain. The CDR3 is made up of 12 amino acids. The V end lost 7 bases, the J end lost 4 bases, and 10 bases lay between the germline ends. Germline CDR1 MNHEY, CDR2 SMNVEV (reference sequence). The CDR3 DNA reads as TGTGCCAGCAAGGGCGCCCTCACTGAAGCTTTCTTT. This encodes CASKGALTEAFF.

J is TRBJ2-7 and V is TRBV2; the D call may be TRBD1 or TRBD2 (7 bases each). Germline V lookup: CDR1 SNHLY, CDR2 FYNNEI. The CDR3 consists of 14 residues. V gave up 2 bases and J gave up 3 bases, with 11 bases separating them. The CDR3 region is CASSEPRGGYEQYF. The CDR3 coding sequence is TGTGCCAGCAGTGAACCCAGGGGGGGCTACGAGCAGTACTTC. The whole variable domain, remainder taken from reference TRBV2 and TRBJ2-7, is EPEVTQTPSHQVTQMGQEVILRCVPISNHLYFYWYRQILGQKVEFLVSFYNNEISEKSEIFDDQFSVERPDGSNFTLKIRSTKLEDSAMYFCASSEPRGGYEQYFGPGTRLTVT.

The chain recombines TRBV5-6 with TRBJ2-7; 9 bases are shared with TRBD2. V lost 2 bases, J lost 1 base, and 4 bases stayed unmatched. The germline CDR1 and CDR2 sequences are SGHDT and YYEEEE. This CDR3 contains 15 residues. CDR3 region: CASSFRTSVSYEQYF. Here the CDR3 DNA reads TGTGCCAGCAGCTTTAGGACTAGCGTTTCCTACGAGCAGTACTTC.

The rearrangement links TRBV10-3 to TRBJ1-5; 7 bases align to TRBD1. After removal of 4 bases from V and 4 bases from J, the junction contained 1 base not matched to a gene. CDR1 ENHRY and CDR2 SYGVKD come from the germline V gene. This CDR3 comprises 13 residues. The CDR3 DNA reads TGTGCCATCAGTGGGGACAGAAATCAGCCCCAGCATTTT. It is translated as CAISGDRNQPQHF.

In its sample, this clone was seen a few times. Other nucleotide sequences from this sample produce the same CDR3. This chain connects TRBV27 to TRBJ1-2; 7 bases match TRBD1. The germline gives CDR1 MNHEY, CDR2 SMNVEV (reference sequence). The J segment lost 5 bases and the V segment lost 3 bases, leaving 3 bases of the junction unmatched. The CDR3 has 13 residues. Here the CDR3 DNA reads TGTGCCAGCAGTTTGCCAGGGGGTTATGGCTACACCTTC. The encoded protein is CASSLPGGYGYTF.

Comment on this clone: The junction does not match germline at one end; this may be a read error. This chain links TRBV27 with TRBJ2-7; 9 bases line up with TRBD2. The length of the CDR3 is 16 residues. From germline, CDR1 is MNHEY and CDR2 SMNVEV (reference sequence). The CDR3 is CASKLTLGLASHEQYF. CDR3 in DNA: TGTGCCAGCAAACTCACCCTGGGACTAGCCTCCCACGAGCAGTACTTC.

The chain combines TRBV27 with TRBJ1-2; D is perhaps TRBD1 (6 bases). Germline V lookup: CDR1 MNHEY, CDR2 SMNVEV (reference sequence). CDR3 size: 14 residues. V gave up 3 bases and J gave up 8 bases, with 16 bases separating them. The CDR3 reads CASSLLGAKGGYTF. CDR3 DNA sequence: TGTGCCAGCAGTTTGCTGGGGGCGAAGGGGGGCTACACCTTC.

CDR3 sequence reads: CASSEVNSGNTIYF. CDR3 DNA: TGTGCCAGCAGTGAAGTGAACTCTGGAAACACCATATATTTT. The chain joins TRBV2 to TRBJ1-3; D is unresolved. This CDR3 is built from 14 residues. V was shortened by 1 base and J by 0 bases, with 4 bases between the two germline ends. CDR1 and CDR2 from the germline V gene are SNHLY and FYNNEI.

In its sample, this clone was seen once. The rearrangement joins TRBV4-1 to TRBJ2-1; TRBD1 matches at 10 bases. This CDR3 is built from 16 residues. The germline CDR1 and CDR2 sequences are MGHRA and YSYEKL. V was pared by 4 bases and J by 7 bases, with 10 bases of the junction left unmatched. The CDR3 coding sequence is TGCGCCAGCAGCCTAACCGGGACAGGGGTTTATAATGAGCAGTTCTTC. Translating it yields CASSLTGTGVYNEQFF.

The rearrangement joins TRBV5-1 to TRBJ2-3; 14 bases match TRBD2. V was pared by 0 bases and J by 4 bases, with 13 bases of the junction left unmatched. Looked up from germline, CDR1 is SGHRS and CDR2 is YFSETQ. The CDR3 is made up of 20 amino acids. The CDR3 reads CASSLAGTWTSGGNPDTQYF. The CDR3 region has the DNA TGCGCCAGCAGCTTGGCAGGGACTTGGACTAGCGGGGGGAATCCAGATACGCAGTATTTT.

The rearrangement joins TRBV11-2 to TRBJ2-7, with TRBD1 as a possible D gene (5 bases). V gave up 5 bases and J gave up 0 bases, with 14 bases separating them. This CDR3 region has 15 residues. The germline gives CDR1 SGHAT, CDR2 FQNNGV. CDR3 residues: CASSPSQGSSYEQYF. The CDR3 DNA reads as TGTGCCAGCAGCCCTTCTCAGGGCAGCTCCTACGAGCAGTACTTC.

This rearrangement joins TRBV11-2 to TRBJ1-4; D gene ambiguous. V was pared by 0 bases and J by 8 bases, with 10 bases between. This CDR3 comprises 14 residues. Germline V gene lookup returns CDR1 SGHAT and CDR2 FQNNGV. CDR3 DNA: TGTGCCAGCAGCTTAGATACGCCAGGAGAAAAACTGTTTTTT. This sequence encodes CASSLDTPGEKLFF. Using reference TRBV11-2 and TRBJ1-4 for the parts outside the CDR3, the full variable domain is EAGVAQSPRYKIIEKRQSVAFWCNPISGHATLYWYQQILGQGPKLLIQFQNNGVVDDSQLPKDRFSAERLKGVDSTLKIQPAKLEDSAVYLCASSLDTPGEKLFFGSGTQLSVL.

The chain links TRBV9 to TRBJ2-7; 12 nucleotides align to TRBD2. Unmatched junction bases numbered 10, after V lost 0 bases and J lost 6 bases. The CDR3 loop spans 17 amino acids. Germline lookup yields CDR1 SGDLS and CDR2 YYNGEE. The CDR3 bases are TGTGCCAGCAGCGTAGACCCGAGACTAGCGGGAGTACGCGAGCAGTACTTC. This gives the protein CASSVDPRLAGVREQYF.

This clone has a single count. The chain couples TRBV2 to TRBJ1-2, with a tentative D call TRBD1 (6 bases). Deletions cut 6 bases from V and 1 base from J, with 12 bases between. The CDR3 has 14 amino acids. Germline CDR1 reads SNHLY; CDR2 reads FYNNEI. CDR3 amino acids: CASRWTELNYGYTF. CDR3 DNA: TGTGCCAGCAGATGGACAGAACTTAACTATGGCTACACCTTC. Full variable domain (rest looked up from reference TRBV2 and TRBJ1-2): EPEVTQTPSHQVTQMGQEVILRCVPISNHLYFYWYRQILGQKVEFLVSFYNNEISEKSEIFDDQFSVERPDGSNFTLKIRSTKLEDSAMYFCASRWTELNYGYTFGSGTRLTVV.

The gene calls are TRBV6-5 and TRBJ2-2; D is unresolved. The germline V gene encodes CDR1 MNHEY and CDR2 SVGAGI. The germline V and J ends were trimmed by 7 bases and 6 bases, with 9 bases remaining between them. The CDR3 extends over 12 amino acids. The CDR3 coding sequence is TGTGCCAGCACTAAGGGCGCCGGGGAGCTGTTTTTT. It encodes CASTKGAGELFF.

This sequence joins TRBV9 and TRBJ1-2, with 9 positions matching TRBD1. The CDR3 consists of 16 residues. Germline values: CDR1 SGDLS, CDR2 YYNGEE. V lost 3 bases and J lost 0; bases outside the gene matches: 6. Written as DNA, the CDR3 is TGTGCCAGCAGCGGATGGACAGGGGAACCTAACTATGGCTACACCTTC. Translated: CASSGWTGEPNYGYTF.

The count of this clone is one. The CDR3 is CASSEGRVVSYEQYF. CDR3 DNA sequence: TGTGCCAGCAGTGAGGGCAGGGTAGTTTCCTACGAGCAGTACTTC. The rearrangement links TRBV27 to TRBJ2-7; TRBD1 or TRBD2 may be the D gene (5 bases each). The V end was cut by 5 bases, the J end by 1 base, with 15 bases between. The CDR3 totals 15 residues. Germline CDR1 MNHEY, CDR2 SMNVEV (reference sequence).

The genes are TRBV6-1 and TRBJ2-7; D is uncertain. CDR3 length: 14 residues. The germline CDR1 and CDR2 sequences are MNHNS and SASEGT. The germline V and J ends were trimmed by 1 base and 3 bases, with 10 bases remaining between them. CDR3: CASSEGLRSYEQYF. CDR3 coding DNA: TGTGCCAGCAGTGAAGGGTTGAGAAGCTACGAGCAGTACTTC.

The chain joins TRBV9 to TRBJ1-1, with 8 bases identical to TRBD1. The junction had 14 bases not matched to a gene; V was cut back by 4 bases and J by 0 bases. The CDR3 runs to 18 residues. Germline CDR1 reads SGDLS; CDR2 reads YYNGEE. This CDR3 reads CASSPEGFWTGMNTEAFF. The CDR3 DNA is TGTGCCAGCAGCCCGGAGGGGTTTTGGACAGGGATGAACACTGAAGCTTTCTTT.

The chain couples TRBV19 to TRBJ1-5, with D uncertain. The CDR3 has 16 amino acids. The germline V and J ends were trimmed by 5 bases and 0 bases, with 14 bases remaining between them. Germline V gene sequence: CDR1 LNHDA, CDR2 SQIVND (reference sequence). The CDR3, as DNA: TGTGCCAGTAGTCCACAACAAGCAGCTAGCAATCAGCCCCAGCATTTT. It encodes CASSPQQAASNQPQHF.

This clone occurred once. The chain couples TRBV4-1 to TRBJ1-2; D perhaps matches TRBD1 (6 bases). Germline V gene lookup returns CDR1 MGHRA and CDR2 YSYEKL. This CDR3 comprises 14 residues. With 0 bases removed from V and 8 bases from J, the gap between germline ends came to 13 bases. As DNA, the CDR3 is TGCGCCAGCAGCCAAGATCAAAGGACAGTAGGCTACACCTTC. Residues: CASSQDQRTVGYTF.

J is TRBJ2-5 and V is TRBV27; D gene uncertain. Germline V lookup: CDR1 MNHEY, CDR2 SMNVEV (reference sequence). CDR3 size: 16 residues. V was cut by 5 bases and J by 3 bases, with 19 bases left in between. The CDR3 here is CASSAGLSFPKETQYF. DNA for the CDR3: TGTGCCAGCAGTGCAGGTTTATCTTTTCCCAAAGAGACCCAGTACTTC.

This chain uses TRBV18 with TRBJ1-5; D is unclear. Germline CDR1 and CDR2: KGHSH and LQKENI. The CDR3 loop spans 15 amino acids. The V and J ends lost 3 bases and 9 bases respectively, with 18 bases between them. The CDR3 bases are TGTGCCAGCTCACCTGCGGGTTACAGCCTTGGGCCCCAGCATTTT. This encodes CASSPAGYSLGPQHF.

This chain connects TRBV28 to TRBJ2-1; unclear D gene. The CDR3 totals 11 residues. Trimming shortened V by 10 bases and J by 4 bases, and 8 bases separated the two germline ends. Germline lookup yields CDR1 MDHEN and CDR2 SYDVKM. In nucleotides, the CDR3 is TGTGCCACCTCCGGGTACAATGAGCAGTTCTTC. Translated, it gives CATSGYNEQFF.

The chain combines TRBV9 with TRBJ1-2, with 9 bases aligning to TRBD1. Germline V gives CDR1 SGDLS, CDR2 YYNGEE. V lost 3 bases, J lost 2 bases, and 11 bases stayed unmatched. The CDR3 has 17 amino acids. The CDR3 sequence: CASSGRDRATLNYGYTF. The CDR3 nucleotides are TGTGCCAGCAGCGGCCGGGACAGGGCTACCCTAAACTATGGCTACACCTTC.

The chain is built from TRBV2 and TRBJ2-7; 14 bases fit TRBD2. The CDR3 is made up of 17 amino acids. The junction had 11 bases not matched to a gene; V was cut back by 6 bases and J by 4 bases. Germline values: CDR1 SNHLY, CDR2 FYNNEI. The CDR3 region has the DNA TGTGCCAGCAGACCAGCCGGGACTAGCGGGAGAAATTACGAGCAGTACTTC. Translation: CASRPAGTSGRNYEQYF.

The chain has TRBV16 and TRBJ2-7; perhaps TRBD1 as D (5 bases). This CDR3 has 14 amino acids. The V gene lost 0 bases and the J gene lost 7 bases, with 13 bases spanning the gap. The germline CDR1 and CDR2 sequences are KGHSY and FQNENV. CDR3 nucleotide sequence: TGTGCCAGCAGCCAATCAGGGGCCTCTCGGGAGCAGTACTTC. Amino acids: CASSQSGASREQYF.

V and J are TRBV4-1 and TRBJ2-2; TRBD2 matches at 14 bases. The CDR3 is 19 amino acids. CDR1 and CDR2 from the germline V gene are MGHRA and YSYEKL. The ends lost 1 base at V and 2 bases at J; junction bases unmatched: 6. The chain's CDR3 is CASSQVPGLAGANTGELFF. CDR3 coding DNA: TGCGCCAGCAGCCAAGTCCCGGGACTAGCGGGAGCTAACACCGGGGAGCTGTTTTTT.